A single sample gave rise to the 32 T cell receptor beta chains below, sequenced in a study of CD8+CD57+ T cells in acquired aplastic anemia. An expansion of CD8+CD57+ cells by flow cytometry had been shown in patients chosen for sequencing. TCR beta VDJ and CDR3 profiling used genomic DNA as template. TCRdb redid the calling of the reads with MiXCR, one entry per CDR3 protein. The sample contains 260,000 or so distinct CDR3 sequences, approximately 45% of which appear only once. Sequenced: sorted CD4+, CD8+, or CD8+CD57+ T cells (not recorded which) from PBMCs. Receptors originate from a human donor with aplastic anemia.

V is TRBV10-1 and J is TRBJ2-2; D is perhaps TRBD1 (6 bases). The germline V gene encodes CDR1 WNHNN and CDR2 SYGVQD (reference sequence). Trimming removed 0 bases at V and 0 bases at J, with 8 bases between. The CDR3 loop spans 16 amino acids. For the CDR3, the DNA is TGCGCCAGCAGTGAGTCGACAGGCGCGAACACCGGGGAGCTGTTTTTT. It yields the protein CASSESTGANTGELFF.

Many counts were recorded for this clonotype. V is TRBV5-6 and J is TRBJ2-5, with D perhaps TRBD2 (6 bases). Germline CDR1 and CDR2: SGHDT and YYEEEE. The V end lost 0 bases, the J end lost 5 bases, and 20 bases lay between the germline ends. CDR3 length equals 17 residues. The CDR3 loop is CASSLGRAPHLSETQYF. The CDR3 DNA reads TGTGCCAGCAGCTTGGGGAGGGCCCCACATTTGTCGGAGACCCAGTACTTC.

Only a few counts were recorded for this clonotype. This may come from a read error, since a much larger clone is one base off. It is likely a read error, because the conserved phenylalanine at the end of the CDR3 is missing. The chain employs TRBV2 and TRBJ2-1, with D possibly being TRBD1 or TRBD2 (6 bases each). Germline CDR1 SNHLY, CDR2 FYNNEI. The CDR3 runs 13 residues. Trimming stripped 7 bases from V and 6 bases from J, with 13 bases between. The CDR3 reads CASTEGGGNEQFS. Written as DNA, the CDR3 is TGTGCCAGCACCGAGGGGGGCGGCAATGAGCAGTTCTCC.

The CDR3 loop reads CASSSYTQPQHF. The CDR3 nucleotides read TGTGCCAGCAGCTCATATACCCAGCCCCAGCATTTT. This chain connects TRBV7-2 to TRBJ1-5; D unclear. The CDR3 consists of 12 residues. Trimming took 4 bases from V and 7 from J, leaving 8 bases between them. Germline loops: CDR1 SGHTA, CDR2 FQGNSA. The full variable domain, in which reference TRBV7-2 and TRBJ1-5 provide the parts outside the CDR3, is GAGVSQSPSNKVTEKGKDVELRCDPISGHTALYWYRQSLGQGLEFLIYFQGNSAPDKSGLPSDRFSAERTGGSVSTLTIQRTQQEDSAVYLCASSSYTQPQHFGDGTRLSIL.

The chain joins TRBV15 to TRBJ1-1; D uncertain. Between the trimmed V and J ends, which lost 5 bases and 4 bases, there was a span of 14 bases. Germline-derived CDR1 and CDR2 are LNHNV and YYDKDF (reference sequence). There are 14 residues in the CDR3. CDR3 in DNA: TGTGCCACCAGCTCGCCAGGAGGTATCACTGAAGCTTTCTTT. Encoded protein: CATSSPGGITEAFF.

This clonotype was picked up a small number of times. The chain is built from TRBV7-3 and TRBJ2-7; no definite D call. Trimming took 0 bases from V and 0 from J, leaving 12 bases between them. The CDR3 loop spans 16 amino acids. CDR1 is SGHTA, CDR2 FQGTGA, per germline. CDR3 region: CASSLTPGSSSYEQYF. CDR3 nucleotide sequence: TGTGCCAGCAGCTTAACCCCCGGCAGTAGCTCCTACGAGCAGTACTTC.

This sequence joins TRBV6-5 and TRBJ1-5, with D unresolved. Germline V gene sequence: CDR1 MNHEY, CDR2 SVGAGI. Trimming stripped 0 bases from V and 0 bases from J, with 6 bases between. CDR3 length equals 15 residues. The CDR3 DNA sequence: TGTGCCAGCAGTTACTCGGGCAGTAGCAATCAGCCCCAGCATTTT. This encodes CASSYSGSSNQPQHF.

This clonotype was counted at least ten times. The V call is TRBV4-1, the J call TRBJ2-7, with D tentatively TRBD2 (5 bases). V was shortened by 3 bases and J by 5 bases, with 14 bases between the two germline ends. Germline CDR1 and CDR2: MGHRA and YSYEKL. This CDR3 is built from 14 residues. CDR3 residues: CASSQYDPGDEQYF. The DNA for the CDR3 is TGCGCCAGCAGCCAGTACGATCCCGGGGACGAGCAGTACTTC.

CDR3 sequence reads: CAISGGGASYEQYF. The CDR3 DNA reads TGTGCCATCAGTGGCGGGGGGGCTTCCTACGAGCAGTACTTC. The chain couples TRBV10-3 to TRBJ2-7; 9 nucleotides agree with TRBD2. Germline V lookup: CDR1 ENHRY, CDR2 SYGVKD. Trimming at V came to 4 bases and at J to 1 base, leaving 2 bases not matched to a gene. This CDR3 contains 14 residues.

At least ten counts were recorded for this clonotype. This chain links TRBV20-1 with TRBJ1-5; D gene ambiguous. This CDR3 comprises 14 residues. CDR1 is DFQATT and CDR2 is SNEGSKA in the germline V gene (reference sequence). Between the trimmed V and J ends, which lost 6 bases and 4 bases, there was a span of 16 bases. The CDR3 DNA reads TGCAGTGCCCGGGTAGGGAACGGAAATCAGCCCCAGCATTTT. This encodes CSARVGNGNQPQHF.

The CDR3 nucleotides read TGTGCCAGCAGTATTTCCCGGGACAGGGCTAAGGATAATTCACCCCTCCACTTT. Translation: CASSISRDRAKDNSPLHF. The gene calls are TRBV2 and TRBJ1-6, with 9 positions matching TRBD1. CDR3 size: 18 residues. Germline-derived CDR1 and CDR2 are SNHLY and FYNNEI. With 5 bases clipped from V and 5 bases from J, the junction kept 13 bases outside the gene matches.

The rearrangement joins TRBV2 to TRBJ2-3, with 15 bases that match TRBD2. Germline lookup yields CDR1 SNHLY and CDR2 FYNNEI. V dropped 6 bases and J dropped 6; count of bases not matched to a gene: 10. The CDR3 covers 17 residues. The CDR3 coding sequence is TGTGCCAGCAGCTCAGGCGGGACTAGCGGGGGGTCGGATACGCAGTATTTT. Translated: CASSSGGTSGGSDTQYF.

The chain recombines TRBV7-6 with TRBJ2-2; 11 nucleotides align to TRBD2. V dropped 0 bases and J dropped 1; count of bases not matched to a gene: 4. This CDR3 is 18 amino acids long. Germline loops: CDR1 SGHVS, CDR2 FNYEAQ. The CDR3 region is CASSLALLAGGNTGELFF. In nucleotides, the CDR3 is TGTGCCAGCAGCTTAGCGCTTCTAGCGGGGGGGAACACCGGGGAGCTGTTTTTT.

This clonotype was counted many times. The chain carries TRBV7-6 and TRBJ2-1; 9 bases map to TRBD2. From germline, CDR1 is SGHVS and CDR2 FNYEAQ. After removal of 2 bases from V and 6 bases from J, the junction contained 11 bases not matched to a gene. The CDR3 length is 17 residues. The CDR3 sequence is CASSLRAGIAGVNEQFF. In DNA, the CDR3 is TGTGCCAGCAGCTTACGGGCGGGGATAGCGGGAGTCAATGAGCAGTTCTTC.

This clonotype has only one observation. The V call is TRBV20-1, the J call TRBJ1-2, with D perhaps TRBD1 (6 bases). This CDR3 has 13 amino acids. V lost 1 base and J lost 7, with 13 bases in between. Per germline, CDR1 DFQATT and CDR2 SNEGSKA (reference sequence). The CDR3 spells CSARGGGLSGYTF. DNA for the CDR3: TGCAGTGCTAGAGGCGGGGGGCTGAGTGGCTACACCTTC.

This clonotype was picked up one time. The CDR3 DNA follows: TGTGCCGTACAGACAGGGGGGAACAGGGACGGCTACACCTTC. Translation: CAVQTGGNRDGYTF. The V and J genes are TRBV2 and TRBJ1-2; 9 nucleotides align to TRBD1. Germline CDR1 SNHLY, CDR2 FYNNEI. V gave up 11 bases and J gave up 8 bases; unmatched junction bases: 15. This CDR3 is built from 14 residues.

Note on this clonotype: This may stem from a read error, because a much larger clone lies one nucleotide away. The rearrangement links TRBV10-2 to TRBJ1-5, with D perhaps matching TRBD1 (6 bases). The CDR3 has 17 amino acids. V lost 6 bases and J 6 bases, leaving 24 bases between the germline ends. Germline lookup yields CDR1 WSHSY and CDR2 SAAADI. CDR3 protein: CASSHPFRDRFGQPQHF. The CDR3 DNA is TGCGCCAGCAGCCACCCCTTCCGCGACAGGTTCGGTCAGCCCCAGCATTTT.

The chain is built from TRBV27 and TRBJ2-7, with TRBD1 matching 9 bases. This CDR3 is 16 amino acids long. CDR1 and CDR2 (germline): MNHEY, SMNVEV (reference sequence). Unmatched junction bases numbered 10, after V lost 4 bases and J lost 3 bases. In DNA form, the CDR3 reads TGTGCCAGCAGTTGGACTTCCGGGACAGGGAGCTACGAGCAGTACTTC. It specifies CASSWTSGTGSYEQYF.

For this clonotype: A read error is possible here, since a much larger clone lies one base away. This rearrangement joins TRBV30 to TRBJ2-5; D perhaps matches TRBD1 (7 bases). CDR1 is GTSNPN, CDR2 SVGIG, per germline (reference sequence). This CDR3 is built from 11 residues. The V and J ends lost 2 bases and 10 bases respectively, with 11 bases between them. The CDR3, as DNA: TGTGCCTGGAGTCACCAGGGGGGCCAGTACTTC. Translated, it gives CAWSHQGGQYF.

The gene calls are TRBV10-1 and TRBJ1-1; D gene unclear. Trimming pared 3 bases from V and 0 bases from J, leaving 17 bases between. CDR1 and CDR2 (germline): WNHNN, SYGVQD (reference sequence). The CDR3 consists of 17 residues. The CDR3 reads CASSDGGPSIMNTEAFF. As DNA, the CDR3 is TGCGCCAGCAGTGATGGCGGGCCGAGTATCATGAACACTGAAGCTTTCTTT.

The sample holds a few counts of this clonotype. Lacking the conserved final phenylalanine or tryptophan, this CDR3 likely reflects a read error. V gene TRBV20-1 combines with J gene TRBJ2-7; D possibly matches TRBD1 or TRBD2 (5 bases each). Per germline, CDR1 DFQATT and CDR2 SNEGSKA (reference sequence). V lost 3 bases and J lost 0, with 9 bases in between. This CDR3 comprises 13 residues. CDR3 DNA sequence: TGCAGTGCTAGTTCCGGGACCTCCTACGAGCAGTACCCC. Its translation is CSASSGTSYEQYP.

This CDR3 is CASRSTVVYEQYF. The CDR3, as DNA: TGTGCCAGCAGGTCGACAGTAGTTTACGAGCAGTACTTC. The chain employs TRBV6-6 and TRBJ2-7; D may be TRBD1 (5 bases). This CDR3 comprises 13 residues. V was trimmed by 6 bases and J by 4 bases, leaving 13 bases between them. Germline lookup yields CDR1 MNHNY and CDR2 SVGAGI (reference sequence).

The chain uses TRBV2 and TRBJ1-1; D gene unclear. CDR1 is SNHLY and CDR2 is FYNNEI in the germline V gene. V was pared by 7 bases and J by 3 bases, with 9 bases between. The CDR3 extends over 12 amino acids. DNA for the CDR3: TGTGCCAGCATCCTGAGGGACACTGAAGCTTTCTTT. Translating it yields CASILRDTEAFF. Using reference TRBV2 and TRBJ1-1 for the parts outside the CDR3, the full variable domain is EPEVTQTPSHQVTQMGQEVILRCVPISNHLYFYWYRQILGQKVEFLVSFYNNEISEKSEIFDDQFSVERPDGSNFTLKIRSTKLEDSAMYFCASILRDTEAFFGQGTRLTVV.

The genes are TRBV19 and TRBJ2-5; D may be TRBD2 (6 bases). This CDR3 has 14 amino acids. Germline assignment: CDR1 LNHDA and CDR2 SQIVND (reference sequence). Between the trimmed V and J ends, which lost 5 bases and 3 bases, there was a span of 13 bases. CDR3 sequence: CASSRREGEETQYF. Written as DNA, the CDR3 is TGTGCCAGTAGTCGGAGGGAAGGCGAAGAGACCCAGTACTTC.

This chain uses TRBV10-2 with TRBJ1-2; tentative D call: TRBD1 (6 bases). CDR1 is WSHSY, CDR2 SAAADI, per germline. Trimming pared 3 bases from V and 2 bases from J, leaving 13 bases between. CDR3 length equals 15 residues. CDR3 in DNA: TGCGCCAGCAGTGAAACGGACAGACCCAACTATGGCTACACCTTC. Residues: CASSETDRPNYGYTF.

The chain carries TRBV6-9 and TRBJ2-3; the D gene could be TRBD1 or TRBD2 (7 bases each). CDR1 is MNHGY and CDR2 is SVAAGI in the germline V gene. V was pared by 5 bases and J by 2 bases, with 23 bases between. This CDR3 has 18 residues. The CDR3 bases are TGTGCCAGCAGTGAAGCCTTCGGGGGGACAGAGTCCACAGATACGCAGTATTTT. Residues: CASSEAFGGTESTDTQYF.

With regard to this clonotype: A much larger clone lies a single base off, so this may be a read error. J is TRBJ2-7 and V is TRBV9, with a possible D match to TRBD1 (5 bases). V lost 4 bases and J lost 6, with 14 bases in between. Germline assignment: CDR1 SGDLS and CDR2 YYNGEE. The CDR3 is 13 amino acids. CDR3 amino acids: CASSLVSRGEQYF. In DNA, the CDR3 is TGTGCCAGCAGCTTAGTTTCAAGGGGCGAGCAGTACTTC.

J is TRBJ1-5 and V is TRBV10-2; TRBD1 might be the D (6 bases). Germline CDR1 and CDR2: WSHSY and SAAADI. This CDR3 comprises 14 residues. Trimming pared 4 bases from V and 4 bases from J, leaving 11 bases between. CDR3 bases: TGCGCCAGCAGTGGGGGGGGACATAATCAGCCCCAGCATTTT. Translation gives CASSGGGHNQPQHF.

The chain uses TRBV20-1 and TRBJ1-6, with a tentative D call TRBD1 (6 bases). CDR3 size: 15 residues. Trimming took off 0 bases at V and 10 bases at J, with 16 bases between the two ends. Germline CDR1 reads DFQATT; CDR2 reads SNEGSKA (reference sequence). The CDR3 region is CSARDMVQGPSPLHF. As DNA, the CDR3 is TGCAGTGCTAGAGATATGGTCCAGGGGCCCTCACCCCTCCACTTT.

The chain couples TRBV7-3 to TRBJ2-2, with 9 bases identical to TRBD1. Germline lookup yields CDR1 SGHTA and CDR2 FQGTGA. CDR3 length: 16 amino acids. V lost 4 bases, J lost 5 bases, and 8 bases stayed unmatched. CDR3 DNA: TGTGCCAGCAGCTCACCGGGACAGGGACGTACCGGGGAGCTGTTTTTT. This encodes CASSSPGQGRTGELFF.

This clonotype was observed at least ten times. This chain connects TRBV7-6 to TRBJ2-7; 13 nucleotides align to TRBD2. CDR3 length equals 15 residues. CDR1 and CDR2 (germline): SGHVS, FNYEAQ. The V segment lost 5 bases and the J segment 7 bases; nucleotides outside the gene matches: 8. This chain's CDR3 is CASSHESGLAGEQYF. CDR3 bases: TGTGCCAGCAGCCATGAGTCGGGACTAGCGGGAGAGCAGTACTTC. Drawing the rest from reference TRBV7-6 and TRBJ2-7, the complete variable domain is GAGVSQSPRYKVTKRGQDVALRCDPISGHVSLYWYRQALGQGPEFLTYFNYEAQQDKSGLPNDRFSAERPEGSISTLTIQRTEQRDSAMYRCASSHESGLAGEQYFGPGTRLTVT.

There are many counts of this clonotype. In DNA form, the CDR3 reads TGTGCCAGCAGTGAATCGCCAGAGGCAACTAATGAAAAACTGTTTTTT. This gives the protein CASSESPEATNEKLFF. The chain links TRBV25-1 to TRBJ1-4; the D is unclear. The CDR3 length is 16 residues. V lost 1 base to trimming and J lost 0 bases, with 9 bases between them. Per germline, CDR1 MGHDK and CDR2 SYGVNS.